Listed below are T cell receptor beta chains from one sample, sequenced in a study of CD8 T cell repertoires and HIV-1 epitope variants. No antigen is known for these receptors. Profiled with immunoSEQ multiplex PCR; TCRdb holds only in-frame clones, not every one. Of 4,000 to 5,500 clones in the sample, around 63% were seen once. The sequencing input was cultured CD8+ T cells derived from PBMCs. Source of these receptors: a male donor with HIV. The CDR3 runs from the conserved cysteine through the conserved F or W. D genes are given only for firm matches. The size field is filled for only some rows; it gives once, few, many or a size class.

v_gene	j_gene	abundance	d_gene	CDR3nt	CDR3aa
TRBV7-8	TRBJ2-3	once	TRBD2	TGTGCCAGCAGCAAGAGGGCCGGCGGCGGGAGGGACACAGATACGCAGTATTTT	CASSKRAGGGRDTDTQYF
TRBV4-3	TRBJ1-3	NA	NA	TGCGCCAGCAGCCAAGAATGGGGGGACTCTGGAAACACCATATATTTT	CASSQEWGDSGNTIYF
TRBV28	TRBJ2-5	NA	TRBD1	TGTGCCAGCAGCTTAACAGGGGGCGGAGAGACCCAGTACTTC	CASSLTGGGETQYF
TRBV28	TRBJ2-5	NA	TRBD2	TGTGCCAGCGTTAGTCCTAGCGGCCACGTTCAAGAGACCCAGTACTTC	CASVSPSGHVQETQYF
TRBV7-2	TRBJ1-5	NA	TRBD1	TGTGCCAGCAGCCCGGGGACAGAGAGCCAGCCCCAGCATTTT	CASSPGTESQPQHF
TRBV9	TRBJ2-7	NA	TRBD2	TGTGCCAGCAGCCCCCCCCGTGGCGGGGGGTCCACCTACGAGCAGTACTTC	CASSPPRGGGSTYEQYF
TRBV11-1	TRBJ2-1	few	TRBD1	TGTGCCAGCAGCTTAAGGACAGGGTACAATGAGCAGTTCTTC	CASSLRTGYNEQFF
TRBV6-6	TRBJ1-5	NA	TRBD1	TGTGCCTCTAGGGACAGGGGGAATCAGCCCCAGCATTTT	CASRDRGNQPQHF
TRBV5-1	TRBJ2-1	few	TRBD2	TGCGCCAGCAGCCCGACTAGCGGGAGGGCCTCCTACAATGAGCAGTTCTTC	CASSPTSGRASYNEQFF
TRBV7-9	TRBJ1-6	once	NA	TGTGCCAGCAGCACAGCGATTAGCTCCTATAATTCACCCCTCCACTTT	CASSTAISSYNSPLHF
TRBV5-1	TRBJ2-1	NA	TRBD1	TGCGCCAGCAGCTTAGGCCGGGACAGGGTTTACAATGAGCAGTTCTTC	CASSLGRDRVYNEQFF
TRBV5-1	TRBJ2-7	NA	TRBD1	TGCGCCAGCAGCTTGGGAGGAAGGACAGGGGACGAGCAGTACTTC	CASSLGGRTGDEQYF
TRBV6-6	TRBJ1-1	NA	TRBD1	TGTGCCAGCAGTATAGGGACAGGGAGGATGAACACTGAAGCTTTCTTT	CASSIGTGRMNTEAFF
TRBV5-1	TRBJ2-3	NA	NA	TGCGCCAGCAGCTTGGCCCGGCGGGACCGCACAGATACGCAGTATTTT	CASSLARRDRTDTQYF
TRBV27	TRBJ1-5	once	NA	TGTGCCAGCCGATTTTCGGGATCCGGAAATCAGCCCCAGCATTTT	CASRFSGSGNQPQHF
TRBV5-1	TRBJ2-1	NA	NA	TGCGCCAGCAGCCTCCGGGACCAGGGGTACAATGAGCAGTTCTTC	CASSLRDQGYNEQFF
TRBV10-1	TRBJ1-3	NA	NA	TGCGCCAGCAAGGTAGATCCAAGCTCTGGAAACACCATATATTTT	CASKVDPSSGNTIYF
TRBV15	TRBJ1-2	NA	NA	TGTGCCACCAGCAGAGATGTGGGGGGGGGCTACACCTTC	CATSRDVGGGYTF
TRBV5-4	TRBJ2-5	few	NA	TGTGCCAGTTGGGACACACAAGAGACCCAGTACTTC	CASWDTQETQYF
TRBV28	TRBJ1-5	few	NA	TGTGCCAGCAGTTTACTCGCAGATAGCAATCAGCCCCAGCATTTT	CASSLLADSNQPQHF
TRBV29-1	TRBJ2-7	NA	TRBD2	TGCAGCGTTCGATGGCGGGAGGACTCCTACGAGCAGTACTTC	CSVRWREDSYEQYF
TRBV29-1	TRBJ2-2	NA	NA	TGCAGCGTTGGACGTCCGAACACCGGGGAGCTGTTTTTT	CSVGRPNTGELFF
TRBV7-8	TRBJ2-5	NA	NA	TGTGCCAGCAGCGTAACGAACCAAGAGACCCAGTACTTC	CASSVTNQETQYF
TRBV13	TRBJ2-1	once	NA	TGTGCCAGCGGTCCCCAAAGTGGGGGGGGCCATGAGCAGTTCTTC	CASGPQSGGGHEQFF
TRBV28	TRBJ1-5	NA	TRBD1	TGTGCCAGCAGGGAACAGGGGTTGGGAAACAATCAGCCCCAGCATTTT	CASREQGLGNNQPQHF
TRBV10-3	TRBJ1-5	once	NA	TGTGCCATCAGTGAAGGTAGCAATCAGCCCCAGCATTTT	CAISEGSNQPQHF
TRBV28	TRBJ2-7	NA	TRBD1	TGTGCCAGCAGGGCGGGACAGGGTATTTACGAGCAGTACTTC	CASRAGQGIYEQYF
TRBV6-1	TRBJ2-6	NA	NA	TGTGCCATCAGTGAGTCTCTGGGGGTATCTGGGGCCAACGTCCTGACTTTC	CAISESLGVSGANVLTF
TRBV7-9	TRBJ1-1	NA	NA	TGTGCCAGCAGCTTACGCCAGCTGAACACTGAAGCTTTCTTT	CASSLRQLNTEAFF
TRBV6-5	TRBJ2-1	medium-sized	NA	TGTGCCAGCAGTTACGGGGGCAGGGGTTATGATGAGCAGTTCTTC	CASSYGGRGYDEQFF
TRBV4-1	TRBJ2-7	NA	NA	TGCGCCAGCAGCCCGTTGAGGGGGAGAGGGGATGAGCAGTACTTC	CASSPLRGRGDEQYF
TRBV5-1	TRBJ2-1	NA	NA	TGCGCCAGCAGCTTGGAGTCCTTGCATGAGCAGTTCTTC	CASSLESLHEQFF
TRBV7-2	TRBJ1-5	NA	NA	TGTGCCAGCAGCCAAGAAGGGGAAACCAATCAGCCCCAGCATTTT	CASSQEGETNQPQHF
TRBV10-2	TRBJ2-7	NA	NA	TGCGCCAGCAGTGAAGGGTACTCCTACGAGCAGTACTTC	CASSEGYSYEQYF
TRBV2	TRBJ2-7	NA	TRBD2	TGTGCCAGCAGCGTACTAGCGGGGGGGCTTTACGAGCAGTACTTC	CASSVLAGGLYEQYF
TRBV15	TRBJ1-4	NA	NA	TGTGCCACCAGCAGAGACAGGGGTGGGGAAAAACTGTTTTTT	CATSRDRGGEKLFF
TRBV5-1	TRBJ2-3	NA	NA	TGCGCCAGCAGCTTGGAGAAAGAAGGGGATACGCAGTATTTT	CASSLEKEGDTQYF
TRBV11-2	TRBJ2-3	NA	NA	TGTGCCAGCAGCGTCGACGGGGGCGGATTGGATACGCAGTATTTT	CASSVDGGGLDTQYF
TRBV19	TRBJ1-4	once	NA	TGTGCCAGTAGGGACGGCGCGGAAAAACTGTTTTTT	CASRDGAEKLFF
TRBV10-3	TRBJ2-2	NA	TRBD2	TGTGCCATCAGTGAGGTCCGGGCGGGGAGGGGCACCGGGGAGCTGTTTTTT	CAISEVRAGRGTGELFF
TRBV19	TRBJ2-7	NA	NA	TGTGCCAGTAGCCCCTCACAGGGCGGCGAGCAGTACTTC	CASSPSQGGEQYF
TRBV19	TRBJ2-1	NA	NA	TGTGCCAGTAGTATAGTAGGGCGTAGCTCCTACAATGAGCAGTTCTTC	CASSIVGRSSYNEQFF
TRBV28	TRBJ2-7	NA	NA	TGTGCCAGCAGTCTCTCGGGATACGAGCAGTACTTC	CASSLSGYEQYF
TRBV5-1	TRBJ1-2	NA	NA	TGCGCCAGCAGCTTGGCGGAGGCGACTAACTATGGCTACACCTTC	CASSLAEATNYGYTF
TRBV28	TRBJ1-5	few	NA	TGTGCCAGCAGTCTGCCGGGGGGCGCGGGGGATCAGCCCCAGCATTTT	CASSLPGGAGDQPQHF
TRBV27	TRBJ2-7	once	NA	TGTGCCAGCAGTTTAGCCTCTCACGGCTACGAGCAGTACTTC	CASSLASHGYEQYF
TRBV7-9	TRBJ2-1	NA	NA	TGTGCCAGCAGCTTCCATTTGAGGGGAGCAGACAATGAGCAGTTCTTC	CASSFHLRGADNEQFF
TRBV19	TRBJ1-5	NA	NA	TGTGCCAGTAGTCTCGACCTACTCTCCAATCAGCCCCAGCATTTT	CASSLDLLSNQPQHF
TRBV25-1	TRBJ2-6	NA	NA	TGTGCCAGCAGTGAATCTGGGGCCAACGTCCTGACTTTC	CASSESGANVLTF
TRBV5-5	TRBJ2-1	NA	NA	TGTGCCAGCAGCTTGGAACAGTACAATGAGCAGTTCTTC	CASSLEQYNEQFF